This T cell receptor beta chain was recovered during a study of blood T cells in healthy people across ages. Study-level points and caveats: Diversity was higher, and naive CD4+ cells more numerous, in long-lived donors than in aged donors. Getting older went along with TCR beta diversity per million T cells dropping roughly linearly.

This clonotype was counted only a few times. Its antigen remains unknown. This may come from a read error, since a much larger clone is one base off. Trimming left V 0 bases short and J 2 bases short, with 13 bases between. Germline CDR1 DFQATT, CDR2 SNEGSKA (reference sequence). This CDR3 is built from 15 residues. The authors ran a second PCR of about 6 to 11 cycles using a sample-barcoded 5' primer and a J-beta primer mix. Each of the cDNA molecules was tagged by a template-switch adaptor with 12 random nucleotides. Each CDR3 protein is one row after TCRdb ran MiXCR on the 5' RACE reads. The sample contains about 1,500,000 distinct CDR3 sequences, about 28% of which appear only once. Donors were healthy Caucasian individuals from Russia aged about 6 to 95.

V and J are TRBV20-1 and TRBJ2-5; no clear D gene. The sequenced sample was blood. The receptor's source is a woman in her twenties or thirties in good health. CDR3 in amino acids: CSAREHLRTQETQYF. The DNA for the CDR3 is TGCAGTGCTAGAGAGCACTTGAGAACTCAAGAGACCCAGTACTTC.